The 9 T cell receptor beta chains presented below share a single source sample, sequenced in a study of shared clonotypes between healthy human individuals. The assay was immunoSEQ multiplex PCR, and TCRdb's table has in-frame clones only and misses some. The sample has 2,500,000 or so clones; approximately 93% are singletons. The sequencing input was naive CD4+ T cells from PBMCs. Subset: CD45RA+ positively selected. The receptors were gathered from a man between 18 and 35 years old in good health. Some clones in this sample may be carry-over from other donors' samples.

The V call is TRBV6-1, the J call TRBJ1-1; 7 bases line up with TRBD1. Germline assignment: CDR1 MNHNS and CDR2 SASEGT. The length of the CDR3 is 16 residues. After removal of 2 bases from V and 3 bases from J, the junction contained 9 bases not matched to a gene. CDR3: CASSETGGGGHTEAFF. For the CDR3, the DNA is TGTGCCAGCAGTGAAACTGGGGGAGGGGGCCACACTGAAGCTTTCTTT.

The chain carries TRBV4-2 and TRBJ2-7; 11 nucleotides agree with TRBD2. Germline assignment: CDR1 LGHNA and CDR2 YNFKEQ. This CDR3 contains 18 residues. The V segment lost 2 bases and the J segment 2 bases; nucleotides outside the gene matches: 11. The CDR3 DNA is TGTGCCAGCAGCCAAACTCCCCGGGGACTAGCGGCAACCTACGAGCAGTACTTC. Translating gives CASSQTPRGLAATYEQYF.

The rearrangement joins TRBV19 to TRBJ1-5, with 7 nucleotides matching TRBD1. Germline V gene data show CDR1 as LNHDA and CDR2 as SQIVND (reference sequence). V trimming: 7 bases; J trimming: 9 bases; junction bases outside the gene matches: 18. The CDR3 is made up of 16 amino acids. The CDR3 spells CASTSGVGGSIGPQHF. The CDR3 DNA reads TGTGCCAGTACCTCAGGGGTAGGGGGCTCAATCGGGCCCCAGCATTTT.

V and J are TRBV2 and TRBJ2-1; 9 bases are shared with TRBD2. The V and J ends lost 6 bases and 5 bases, in that order; junction bases with no gene match: 5. CDR1 and CDR2 (germline): SNHLY, FYNNEI. The CDR3 length is 14 residues. The CDR3 region has the DNA TGTGCCAGCAGACAGGGACTAGCCGACAATGAGCAGTTCTTC. Residues: CASRQGLADNEQFF.

The chain uses TRBV4-1 and TRBJ2-7; 9 bases are shared with TRBD1. The germline CDR1 and CDR2 sequences are MGHRA and YSYEKL. V shed 0 bases and J 4 bases; nucleotides not matched to a gene: 10. The CDR3 has 17 residues. This CDR3 reads CASSQDKGTGYAYEQYF. For the CDR3, the DNA is TGCGCCAGCAGCCAAGATAAGGGGACAGGGTATGCGTACGAGCAGTACTTC.

This clone occurred a few times. The chain couples TRBV5-1 to TRBJ1-1, with D maybe TRBD1 (6 bases). Trimming removed 6 bases at V and 4 bases at J, with 10 bases between. Germline CDR1 reads SGHRS; CDR2 reads YFSETQ. This CDR3 has 12 residues. The CDR3, as DNA: TGCGCCAGCAACACAGGGAGCACTGAAGCTTTCTTT. It codes for CASNTGSTEAFF.

The rearrangement joins TRBV9 to TRBJ2-7, with unresolved D. Germline CDR1 is SGDLS and CDR2 is YYNGEE. CDR3 length equals 15 residues. The ends were cut back, 0 bases at V and 2 bases at J, with 12 bases in the middle. This chain's CDR3 is CASSVAGQLTYEQYF. For the CDR3, the DNA is TGTGCCAGCAGCGTAGCGGGTCAGCTGACCTACGAGCAGTACTTC. The full variable domain, completed using reference TRBV9 and TRBJ2-7, is DSGVTQTPKHLITATGQRVTLRCSPRSGDLSVYWYQQSLDQGLQFLIQYYNGEERAKGNILERFSAQQFPDLHSELNLSSLELGDSALYFCASSVAGQLTYEQYFGPGTRLTVT.

The genes are TRBV6-6 and TRBJ1-5; 7 positions agree with TRBD1. From germline, CDR1 is MNHNY and CDR2 SVGAGI (reference sequence). Unmatched junction bases numbered 9, after V lost 10 bases and J lost 3 bases. CDR3 size: 14 residues. Here the CDR3 reads CATTGGTVNQPQHF. DNA of the CDR3: TGTGCCACCACGGGGGGGACAGTCAATCAGCCCCAGCATTTT.

This chain joins TRBV7-8 and TRBJ1-2; 7 bases agree with TRBD1. The CDR3 has 13 amino acids. The junction had 8 bases not matched to a gene; V was cut back by 5 bases and J by 8 bases. Germline CDR1 and CDR2: SGHVS and FQNEAQ. The CDR3 loop reads CASSRSTGNGYTF. The CDR3 nucleotides are TGTGCCAGCAGCCGTTCGACAGGGAACGGCTACACCTTC.